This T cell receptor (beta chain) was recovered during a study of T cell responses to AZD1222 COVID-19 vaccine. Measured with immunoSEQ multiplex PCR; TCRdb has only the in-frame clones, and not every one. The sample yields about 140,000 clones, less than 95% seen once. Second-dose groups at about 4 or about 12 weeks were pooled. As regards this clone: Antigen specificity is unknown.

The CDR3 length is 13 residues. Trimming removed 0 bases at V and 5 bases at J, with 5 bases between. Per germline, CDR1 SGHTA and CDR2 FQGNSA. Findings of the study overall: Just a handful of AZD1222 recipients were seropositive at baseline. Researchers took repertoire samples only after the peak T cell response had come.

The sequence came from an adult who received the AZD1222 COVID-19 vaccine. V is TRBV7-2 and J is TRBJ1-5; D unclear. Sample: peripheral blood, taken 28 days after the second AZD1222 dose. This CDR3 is CASSLATYQPQHF. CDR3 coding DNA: TGTGCCAGCAGCTTAGCCACCTATCAGCCCCAGCATTTT.